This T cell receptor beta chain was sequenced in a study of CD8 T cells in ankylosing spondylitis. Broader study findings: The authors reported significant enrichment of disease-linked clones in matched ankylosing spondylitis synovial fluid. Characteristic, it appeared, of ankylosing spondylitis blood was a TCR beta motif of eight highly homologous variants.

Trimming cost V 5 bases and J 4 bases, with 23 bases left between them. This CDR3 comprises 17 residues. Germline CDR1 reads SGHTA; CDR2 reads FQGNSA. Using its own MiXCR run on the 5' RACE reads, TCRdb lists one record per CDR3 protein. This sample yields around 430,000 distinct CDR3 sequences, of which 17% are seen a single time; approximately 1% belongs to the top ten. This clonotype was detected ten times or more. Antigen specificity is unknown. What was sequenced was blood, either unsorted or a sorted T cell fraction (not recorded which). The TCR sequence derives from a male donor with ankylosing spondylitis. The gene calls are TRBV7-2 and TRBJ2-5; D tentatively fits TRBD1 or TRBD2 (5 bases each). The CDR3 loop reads CASSPLSGPGLRETQYF. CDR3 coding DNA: TGTGCCAGCAGCCCTCTCTCGGGGCCCGGTTTGCGAGAGACCCAGTACTTC.